Included here is one T cell receptor beta chain sequence, with context. The entry originates in a study of blood T cell repertoires in COVID-19. Study background: COVID-19 samples, acute and convalescent, were from the United States, Italy and Spain.

Repertoires were generated with immunoSEQ multiplex PCR, while TCRdb's copy carries only in-frame clones and drops some. The sample holds more than 300,000 clones, 80% to 95% seen once. Between the trimmed V and J ends, which lost 0 bases and 2 bases, there was a span of 4 bases. The CDR3 sequence is 13 residues long. The germline CDR1 and CDR2 sequences are MNHEY and SVGAGI. Sequenced: PBMCs or T cells enriched from blood (not recorded which). V gene TRBV6-5 combines with J gene TRBJ1-2; D is uncertain. This receptor was identified in a woman aged 40 to 50 who had been exposed to COVID-19. The CDR3 DNA sequence: TGTGCCAGCAGTTACTCACTGAACTATGGCTACACCTTC. Translated, it gives CASSYSLNYGYTF.